The 13 T cell receptor beta chains in this list originate from one sample, sequenced in a study of blood T cell repertoires in COVID-19. Method: immunoSEQ multiplex PCR; TCRdb's copy keeps in-frame clones and lacks some. In the table there are 120,000 to 150,000 clones, over 65% of which are singletons. The sample taken for sequencing was peripheral blood. The receptors come from a human donor in a cohort sampled during active COVID-19.

This chain links TRBV28 with TRBJ1-1; D uncertain. V dropped 2 bases and J dropped 1 base, with 8 bases sitting between them. The length of the CDR3 is 14 residues. Germline-derived CDR1 and CDR2 are MDHEN and SYDVKM. This chain's CDR3 is CASSLPYKNTEAFF. DNA for the CDR3: TGTGCCAGCAGTTTACCTTACAAGAACACTGAAGCTTTCTTT.

This chain connects TRBV7-6 to TRBJ2-2, with D possibly TRBD2 on 6 matching bases. The V gene lost 3 bases and the J gene lost 5 bases, with 13 bases spanning the gap. The CDR3 length is 15 residues. Looked up from germline, CDR1 is SGHVS and CDR2 is FNYEAQ. The chain's CDR3 is CASSFNTGVTGELFF. The DNA for the CDR3 is TGTGCCAGCAGCTTTAACACGGGGGTTACCGGGGAGCTGTTTTTT.

J is TRBJ1-2 and V is TRBV12-2; the DNA was not compared with TRBD1, the D call given in the table. TRBV12-2 is labeled a pseudogene. The CDR3 has 14 residues. For the CDR3, the DNA is TGTGCAAGTCGCCCAAGACAGGCCCCCTATGTCTACACCTTC. It codes for CASRPRQAPYVYTF.

The chain links TRBV7-8 to TRBJ2-1, with 9 bases identical to TRBD2. The CDR3 totals 16 residues. V dropped 5 bases and J dropped 2; count of bases not matched to a gene: 7. Germline V lookup: CDR1 SGHVS, CDR2 FQNEAQ. This chain's CDR3 is CASSRERLAAYNEQFF. CDR3 DNA: TGTGCCAGCAGCCGGGAAAGACTAGCGGCCTACAATGAGCAGTTCTTC. The full variable domain, rest sourced from reference TRBV7-8 and TRBJ2-1, is GAGVSQSPRYKVAKRGQDVALRCDPISGHVSLFWYQQALGQGPEFLTYFQNEAQLDKSGLPSDRFFAERPEGSVSTLKIQRTQQEDSAVYLCASSRERLAAYNEQFFGPGTRLTVL.

The rearrangement uses TRBV18 and TRBJ1-3, with TRBD1 matching over 7 bases. The CDR3 length is 14 residues. The V gene's germline CDR1 is KGHSH and CDR2 LQKENI. J was trimmed by 3 bases and V by 6 bases; bases with no gene match: 5. The CDR3 DNA is TGTGCCAGCTCGGGACAGAACGGTGGAAACACCATATATTTT. Translating gives CASSGQNGGNTIYF.

This clone was counted between two and nine times. This chain links TRBV7-8 with TRBJ1-6; D might be TRBD1 (5 bases). CDR1 is SGHVS, CDR2 FQNEAQ, per germline. This CDR3 is built from 17 residues. Trimming pared 0 bases from V and 7 bases from J, leaving 16 bases between. CDR3: CASSLARMGLSNSPLHF. CDR3 in DNA: TGTGCCAGCAGCTTAGCGAGGATGGGGCTGTCCAATTCACCCCTCCACTTT. Looking up the rest from reference TRBV7-8 and TRBJ1-6 gives the full variable domain: GAGVSQSPRYKVAKRGQDVALRCDPISGHVSLFWYQQALGQGPEFLTYFQNEAQLDKSGLPSDRFFAERPEGSVSTLKIQRTQQEDSAVYLCASSLARMGLSNSPLHFGNGTRLTVT.

J is TRBJ1-2 and V is TRBV3-1 (or the pseudogene TRBV3-2); no clear D gene. Looked up from germline, CDR1 is LGHDT and CDR2 is YNNKEL (reference sequence). The CDR3 is made up of 14 amino acids. V dropped 0 bases and J dropped 7 bases, with 12 bases sitting between them. CDR3 amino acids: CASSQEVGGFGYTF. DNA of the CDR3: TGTGCCAGCAGCCAAGAGGTAGGAGGGTTTGGCTACACCTTC.

The chain joins TRBV9 to TRBJ2-3; weak D call: TRBD2 (7 bases). The V end lost 3 bases, the J end lost 1 base, and 12 bases lay between the germline ends. This CDR3 comprises 15 residues. In germline, CDR1 is SGDLS, CDR2 YYNGEE. For the CDR3, the DNA is TGTGCCAGCAGCGATGGGGGGGCCGGCACAGATACGCAGTATTTT. Its protein is CASSDGGAGTDTQYF.

A single count supports this clone. The CDR3 protein is CAISEDRGQETQYF. CDR3 sequence (DNA): TGTGCCATCAGTGAAGACAGGGGGCAAGAGACCCAGTACTTC. The V gene is TRBV10-3, the J gene TRBJ2-5; 9 nucleotides match TRBD1. Per the germline V gene, CDR1 is ENHRY and CDR2 is SYGVKD. The CDR3 length is 14 residues. The V and J ends lost 3 bases and 2 bases, in that order; junction bases with no gene match: 1.

The chain recombines TRBV25-1 with TRBJ2-3; 8 nucleotides line up with TRBD1. The V gene's germline CDR1 is MGHDK and CDR2 SYGVNS. V was clipped by 7 bases and J by 4 bases; unmatched bases: 10. The CDR3 is 15 residues long. In DNA form, the CDR3 reads TGTGCCAGCACCTGGACAGGGTCTATTTCAGATACGCAGTATTTT. Its protein product is CASTWTGSISDTQYF. The full variable domain, in which reference TRBV25-1 and TRBJ2-3 provide the parts outside the CDR3, is EADIYQTPRYLVIGTGKKITLECSQTMGHDKMYWYQQDPGMELHLIHYSYGVNSTEKGDLSSESTVSRIRTEHFPLTLESARPSHTSQYLCASTWTGSISDTQYFGPGTRLTVL.

The gene calls are TRBV19 and TRBJ1-2, with 7 bases fitting TRBD1. The V and J ends lost 4 bases and 0 bases, in that order; junction bases with no gene match: 5. The CDR3 is made up of 15 amino acids. Germline loops: CDR1 LNHDA, CDR2 SQIVND (reference sequence). The CDR3 region has the DNA TGTGCCAGTAGTACCAGACAGGGCACTAACTATGGCTACACCTTC. Its protein is CASSTRQGTNYGYTF.

The genes are TRBV30 and TRBJ1-2, with 11 bases lining up with TRBD1. V lost 5 bases to trimming and J lost 7 bases; unmatched junction nucleotides: 3. The CDR3 extends over 12 amino acids. Germline CDR1 reads GTSNPN; CDR2 reads SVGIG (reference sequence). CDR3 sequence (DNA): TGTGCCTGGGGGACAGGGGGACGTGGCTACACCTTC. The encoded protein is CAWGTGGRGYTF.

The table lists this clone with a few counts. CDR3 bases: TGTGCCAGCACCAAAGGACTAGCGGGGGGCGAGCAGTACTTC. Amino acid sequence: CASTKGLAGGEQYF. The gene calls are TRBV9 and TRBJ2-7; 14 nucleotides agree with TRBD2. CDR1 and CDR2 (germline): SGDLS, YYNGEE. CDR3 length: 14 amino acids. J lost 6 bases, V lost 6 bases, and 5 bases had no gene match.